Following are 2 T cell receptor beta chains from one sample sequenced in a study of T cells in localized non-small cell lung cancer. TCRdb's table, derived via immunoSEQ multiplex PCR, lists solely in-frame clones and lacks some. The sample records about 55,000 clones, over 70% being singletons. The sequencing used peripheral blood mononuclear cells, collected before any cancer treatment. The source is a man aged 40-75 years with stage III lung adenocarcinoma.

This chain links TRBV5-1 with TRBJ1-2, with D uncertain. V was shortened by 0 bases and J by 6 bases, with 12 bases between the two germline ends. The CDR3 sequence is 14 residues long. Germline assignment: CDR1 SGHRS and CDR2 YFSETQ. The CDR3 DNA reads TGCGCCAGCAGCTTGGAATCGATTGGAGATGGCTACACCTTC. This translates into CASSLESIGDGYTF.

The genes are TRBV10-3 and TRBJ2-7; 9 positions match TRBD1. Trimming cost V 6 bases and J 1 base; bases outside gene matches: 4. This CDR3 has 14 amino acids. Germline values: CDR1 ENHRY, CDR2 SYGVKD. CDR3 DNA sequence: TGTGCCATCAGAAGGGACAGGGCATCCTACGAGCAGTACTTC. This translates into CAIRRDRASYEQYF.